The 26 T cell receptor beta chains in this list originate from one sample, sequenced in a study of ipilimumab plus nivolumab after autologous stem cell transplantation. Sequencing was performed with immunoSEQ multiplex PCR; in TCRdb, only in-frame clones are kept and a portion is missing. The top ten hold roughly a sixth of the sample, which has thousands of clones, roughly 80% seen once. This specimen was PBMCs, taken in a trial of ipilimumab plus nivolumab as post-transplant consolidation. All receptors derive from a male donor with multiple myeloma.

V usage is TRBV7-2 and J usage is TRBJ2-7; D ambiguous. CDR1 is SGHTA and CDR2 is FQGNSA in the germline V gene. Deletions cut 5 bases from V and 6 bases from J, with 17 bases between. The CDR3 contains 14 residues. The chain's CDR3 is CASSQASLRGEQYF. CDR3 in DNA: TGTGCCAGCAGCCAAGCTTCTCTACGTGGCGAGCAGTACTTC.

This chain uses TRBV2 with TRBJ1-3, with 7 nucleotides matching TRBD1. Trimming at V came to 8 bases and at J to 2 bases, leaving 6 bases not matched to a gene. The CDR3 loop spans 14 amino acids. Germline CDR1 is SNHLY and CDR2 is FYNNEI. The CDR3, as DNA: TGTGCCAGCTTAGGGACAGACCCTGGAAACACCATATATTTT. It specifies CASLGTDPGNTIYF. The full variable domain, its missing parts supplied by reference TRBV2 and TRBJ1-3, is EPEVTQTPSHQVTQMGQEVILRCVPISNHLYFYWYRQILGQKVEFLVSFYNNEISEKSEIFDDQFSVERPDGSNFTLKIRSTKLEDSAMYFCASLGTDPGNTIYFGEGSWLTVV.

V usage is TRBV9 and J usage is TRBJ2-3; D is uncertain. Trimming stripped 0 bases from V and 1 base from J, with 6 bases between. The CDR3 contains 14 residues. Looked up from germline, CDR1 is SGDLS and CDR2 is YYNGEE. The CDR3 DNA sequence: TGTGCCAGCAGCGTAGAACAGCGCACAGATACGCAGTATTTT. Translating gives CASSVEQRTDTQYF.

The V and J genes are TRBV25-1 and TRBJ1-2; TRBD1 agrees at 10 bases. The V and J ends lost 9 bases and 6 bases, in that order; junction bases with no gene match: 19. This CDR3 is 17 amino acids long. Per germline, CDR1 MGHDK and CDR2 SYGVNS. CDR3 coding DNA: TGTGCCAGTTCCCTCCCCGGGGACAGGGGAGTGTGGGATGGCTACACCTTC. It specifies CASSLPGDRGVWDGYTF.

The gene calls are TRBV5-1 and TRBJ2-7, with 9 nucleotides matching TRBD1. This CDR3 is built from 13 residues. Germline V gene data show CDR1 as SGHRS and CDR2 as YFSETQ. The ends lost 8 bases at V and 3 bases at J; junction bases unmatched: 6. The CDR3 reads CASVGQGNYEQYF. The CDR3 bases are TGCGCCAGTGTCGGACAGGGGAACTACGAGCAGTACTTC. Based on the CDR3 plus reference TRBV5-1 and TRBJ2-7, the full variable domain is KAGVTQTPRYLIKTRGQQVTLSCSPISGHRSVSWYQQTPGQGLQFLFEYFSETQRNKGNFPGRFSGRQFSNSRSEMNVSTLELGDSALYLCASVGQGNYEQYFGPGTRLTVT.

The CDR3 nucleotides read TGTGCCAGCAGCTTGGGAGGCCAGGGGGTCGGGGAGCTGTTTTTT. Amino acids: CASSLGGQGVGELFF. The chain carries TRBV5-5 and TRBJ2-2, with 7 bases aligning to TRBD1. CDR3 size: 15 residues. V lost 0 bases to trimming and J lost 7 bases; unmatched junction nucleotides: 6. CDR1 and CDR2 from the germline V gene are SGHKS and YYEKEE (reference sequence).

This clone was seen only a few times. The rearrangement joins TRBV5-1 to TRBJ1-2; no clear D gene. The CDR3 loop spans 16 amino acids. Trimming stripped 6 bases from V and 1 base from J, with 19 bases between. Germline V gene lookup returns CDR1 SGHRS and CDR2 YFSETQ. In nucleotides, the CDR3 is TGCGCCAGCAAGTACTCGGCGGAAACCGGTAACTATGGCTACACCTTC. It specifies CASKYSAETGNYGYTF.

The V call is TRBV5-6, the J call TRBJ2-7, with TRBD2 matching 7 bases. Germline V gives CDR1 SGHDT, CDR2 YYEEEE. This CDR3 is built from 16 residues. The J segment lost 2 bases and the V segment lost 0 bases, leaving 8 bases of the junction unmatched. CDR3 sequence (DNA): TGTGCCAGCAGCTTGGGGGGGGGAATACCCACCTACGAGCAGTACTTC. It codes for CASSLGGGIPTYEQYF.

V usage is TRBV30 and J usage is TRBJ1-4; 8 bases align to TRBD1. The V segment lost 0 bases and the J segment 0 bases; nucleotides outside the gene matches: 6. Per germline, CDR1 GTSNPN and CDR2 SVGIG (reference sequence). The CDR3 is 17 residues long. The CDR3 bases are TGTGCCTGGAGTGTCCGGGACAGGACTGCAACTAATGAAAAACTGTTTTTT. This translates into CAWSVRDRTATNEKLFF. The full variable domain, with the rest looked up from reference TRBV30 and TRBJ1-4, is SQTIHQWPATLVQPVGSPLSLECTVEGTSNPNLYWYRQAAGRGLQLLFYSVGIGQISSEVPQNLSASRPQDRQFILSSKKLLLSDSGFYLCAWSVRDRTATNEKLFFGSGTQLSVL.

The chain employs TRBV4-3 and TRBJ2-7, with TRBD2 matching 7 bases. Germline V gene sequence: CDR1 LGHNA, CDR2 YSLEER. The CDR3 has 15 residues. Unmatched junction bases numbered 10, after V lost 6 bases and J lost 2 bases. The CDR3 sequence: CASSYGASGPYEQYF. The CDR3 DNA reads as TGCGCCAGCAGTTACGGGGCTAGCGGACCCTACGAGCAGTACTTC.

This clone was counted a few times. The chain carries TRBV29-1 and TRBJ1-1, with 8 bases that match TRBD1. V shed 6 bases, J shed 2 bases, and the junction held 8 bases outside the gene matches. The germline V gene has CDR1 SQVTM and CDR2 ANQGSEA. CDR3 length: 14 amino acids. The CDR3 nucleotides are TGCAGCGTCACTCAAGGACAGGGAAACACTGAAGCTTTCTTT. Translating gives CSVTQGQGNTEAFF.

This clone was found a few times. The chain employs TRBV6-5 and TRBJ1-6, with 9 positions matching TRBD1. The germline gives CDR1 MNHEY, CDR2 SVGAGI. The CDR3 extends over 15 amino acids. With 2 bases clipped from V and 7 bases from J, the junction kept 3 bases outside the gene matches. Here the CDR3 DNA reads TGTGCCAGCAGTTACCGGGACAGGGAGAATTCACCCCTCCACTTT. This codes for CASSYRDRENSPLHF.

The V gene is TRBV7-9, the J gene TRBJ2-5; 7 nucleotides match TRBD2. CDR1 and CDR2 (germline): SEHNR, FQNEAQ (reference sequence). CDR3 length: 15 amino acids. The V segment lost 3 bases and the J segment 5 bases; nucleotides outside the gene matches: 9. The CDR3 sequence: CASSFWKNGGETQYF. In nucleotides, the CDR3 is TGTGCCAGCAGCTTCTGGAAAAACGGGGGGGAGACCCAGTACTTC. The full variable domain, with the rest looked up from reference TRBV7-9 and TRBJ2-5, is DTGVSQNPRHKITKRGQNVTFRCDPISEHNRLYWYRQTLGQGPEFLTYFQNEAQLEKSRLLSDRFSAERPKGSFSTLEIQRTEQGDSAMYLCASSFWKNGGETQYFGPGTRLLVL.

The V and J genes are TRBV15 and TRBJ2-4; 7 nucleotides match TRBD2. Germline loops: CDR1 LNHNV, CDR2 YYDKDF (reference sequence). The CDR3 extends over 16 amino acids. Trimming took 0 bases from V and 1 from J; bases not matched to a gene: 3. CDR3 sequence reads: CATSREWGGAKNIQYF. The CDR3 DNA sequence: TGTGCCACCAGCAGAGAGTGGGGGGGGGCCAAAAACATTCAGTACTTC.

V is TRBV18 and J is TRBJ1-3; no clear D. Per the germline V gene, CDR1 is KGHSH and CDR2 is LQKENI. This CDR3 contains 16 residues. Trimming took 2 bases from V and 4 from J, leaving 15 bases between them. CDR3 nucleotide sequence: TGTGCCAGCTCACCAGGCGAGGGAAGTGACGGAAACACCATATATTTT. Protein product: CASSPGEGSDGNTIYF.

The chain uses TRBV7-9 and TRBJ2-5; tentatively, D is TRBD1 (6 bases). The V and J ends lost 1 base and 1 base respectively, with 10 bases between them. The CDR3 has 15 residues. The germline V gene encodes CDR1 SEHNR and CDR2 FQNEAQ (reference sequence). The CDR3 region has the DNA TGTGCCAGCAGCTTAGTTCTGGGGGCCCAAGAGACCCAGTACTTC. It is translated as CASSLVLGAQETQYF.

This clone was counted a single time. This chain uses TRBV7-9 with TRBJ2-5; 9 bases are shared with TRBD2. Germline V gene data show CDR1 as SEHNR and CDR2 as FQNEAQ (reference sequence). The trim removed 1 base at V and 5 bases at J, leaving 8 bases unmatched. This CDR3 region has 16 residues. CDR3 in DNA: TGTGCCAGCAGCTTAGGTGGAGCGGGGGGCTGGGAGACCCAGTACTTC. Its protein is CASSLGGAGGWETQYF.

Here the CDR3 DNA reads TGTGCCAGCTCACGGAGCGGGGGAAACAATGAGCAGTTCTTC. Residues: CASSRSGGNNEQFF. This chain links TRBV18 with TRBJ2-1, with 8 nucleotides matching TRBD2. Germline assignment: CDR1 KGHSH and CDR2 LQKENI. The V segment lost 4 bases and the J segment 5 bases; nucleotides outside the gene matches: 4. This CDR3 spans 14 amino acids.

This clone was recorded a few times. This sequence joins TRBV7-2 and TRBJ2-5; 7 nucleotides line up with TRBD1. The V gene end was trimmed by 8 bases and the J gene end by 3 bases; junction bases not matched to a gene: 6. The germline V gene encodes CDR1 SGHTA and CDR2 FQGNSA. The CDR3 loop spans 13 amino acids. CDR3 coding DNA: TGTGCCAGCCGCAGGGGGAGTGAAGAGACCCAGTACTTC. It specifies CASRRGSEETQYF.

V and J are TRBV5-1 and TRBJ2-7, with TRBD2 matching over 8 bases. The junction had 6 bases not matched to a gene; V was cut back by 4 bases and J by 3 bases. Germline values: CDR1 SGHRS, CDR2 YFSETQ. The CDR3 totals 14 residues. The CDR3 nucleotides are TGCGCCAGCAGCAGGGGGACTAGGGACTACGAGCAGTACTTC. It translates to CASSRGTRDYEQYF.

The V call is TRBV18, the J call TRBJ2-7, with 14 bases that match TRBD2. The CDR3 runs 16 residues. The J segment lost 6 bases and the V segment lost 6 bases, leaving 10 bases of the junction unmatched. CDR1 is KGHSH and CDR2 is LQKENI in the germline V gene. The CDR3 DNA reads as TGTGCCAGCTCGGGGACTAGCGGGGGCCGGGGGATCGAGCAGTACTTC. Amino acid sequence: CASSGTSGGRGIEQYF.

CDR3 protein: CASSLGYGVDQPQHF. The CDR3 DNA sequence: TGTGCCAGCAGCTTAGGTTACGGGGTCGATCAGCCCCAGCATTTT. The chain combines TRBV7-9 with TRBJ1-5; D is undetermined. CDR1 and CDR2 (germline): SEHNR, FQNEAQ (reference sequence). The CDR3 loop spans 15 amino acids. The V end lost 1 base, the J end lost 5 bases, and 12 bases lay between the germline ends.

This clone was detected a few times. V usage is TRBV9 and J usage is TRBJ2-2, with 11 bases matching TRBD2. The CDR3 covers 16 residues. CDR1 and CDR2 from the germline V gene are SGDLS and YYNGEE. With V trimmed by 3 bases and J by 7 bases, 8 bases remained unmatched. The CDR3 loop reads CASSDPTSGAVGELFF. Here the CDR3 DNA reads TGTGCCAGCAGCGACCCGACTAGCGGGGCTGTCGGGGAGCTGTTTTTT. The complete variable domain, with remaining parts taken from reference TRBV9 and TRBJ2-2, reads DSGVTQTPKHLITATGQRVTLRCSPRSGDLSVYWYQQSLDQGLQFLIQYYNGEERAKGNILERFSAQQFPDLHSELNLSSLELGDSALYFCASSDPTSGAVGELFFGEGSRLTVL.

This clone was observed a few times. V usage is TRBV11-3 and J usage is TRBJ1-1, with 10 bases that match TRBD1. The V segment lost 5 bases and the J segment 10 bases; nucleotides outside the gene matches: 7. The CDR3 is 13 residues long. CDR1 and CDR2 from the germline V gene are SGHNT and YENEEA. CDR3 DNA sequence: TGTGCCAGCAGCGAGTCCCGGGACAGGGGAGCTTTCTTT. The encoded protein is CASSESRDRGAFF.

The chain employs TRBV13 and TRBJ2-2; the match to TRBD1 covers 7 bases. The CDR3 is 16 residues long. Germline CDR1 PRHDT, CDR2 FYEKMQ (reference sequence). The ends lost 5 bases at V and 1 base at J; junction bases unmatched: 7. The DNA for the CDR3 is TGTGCCAGCAGCACGGCAGGGGGTCTGAACACCGGGGAGCTGTTTTTT. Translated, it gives CASSTAGGLNTGELFF.

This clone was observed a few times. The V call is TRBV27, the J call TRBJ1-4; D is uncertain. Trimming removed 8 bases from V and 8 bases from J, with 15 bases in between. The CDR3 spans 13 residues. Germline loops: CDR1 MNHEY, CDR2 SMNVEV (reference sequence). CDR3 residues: CASSKEGEEKLFF. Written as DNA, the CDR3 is TGTGCCAGCTCCAAGGAAGGAGAAGAAAAACTGTTTTTT.